This record covers a single T cell receptor (beta chain). The antigen remains unidentified. The PCR used 60 Vbeta and 13 Jbeta primers. Generated by immunoSEQ multiplex PCR, the TCRdb table keeps only in-frame clones and is missing some. The sample has about 130,000 clones, roughly 88% seen once. This entry belongs to a study of cytomegalovirus exposure and HLA in healthy donors. General study results and limits: An Asian-associated ancestry cluster reportedly showed fewer N-insertions than the roughly 670-donor mean in a later analysis.

Germline CDR1 and CDR2: SGHTA and FQGNSA. Trimming stripped 5 bases from V and 6 bases from J, with 13 bases between. The CDR3 has 13 amino acids. The sequenced sample was PBMCs. The J gene is TRBJ1-2, the V gene TRBV7-2; maybe TRBD1 (5 bases). The clonotype comes from a boy younger than 18 in good health and CMV-seronegative. The CDR3, as DNA: TGTGCCAGCAGCCCGACAGATATTAATGGCTACACCTTC. It translates to CASSPTDINGYTF.